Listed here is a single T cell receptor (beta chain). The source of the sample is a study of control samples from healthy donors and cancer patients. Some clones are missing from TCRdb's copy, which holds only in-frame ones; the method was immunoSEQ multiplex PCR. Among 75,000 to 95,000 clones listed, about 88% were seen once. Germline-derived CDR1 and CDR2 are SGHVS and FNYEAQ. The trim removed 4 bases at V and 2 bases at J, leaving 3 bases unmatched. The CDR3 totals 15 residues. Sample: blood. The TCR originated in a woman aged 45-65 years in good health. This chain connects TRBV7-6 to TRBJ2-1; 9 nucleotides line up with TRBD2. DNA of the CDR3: TGTGCCAGCAGCTGGATAGCGGGGGCCTACAATGAGCAGTTCTTC. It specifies CASSWIAGAYNEQFF.